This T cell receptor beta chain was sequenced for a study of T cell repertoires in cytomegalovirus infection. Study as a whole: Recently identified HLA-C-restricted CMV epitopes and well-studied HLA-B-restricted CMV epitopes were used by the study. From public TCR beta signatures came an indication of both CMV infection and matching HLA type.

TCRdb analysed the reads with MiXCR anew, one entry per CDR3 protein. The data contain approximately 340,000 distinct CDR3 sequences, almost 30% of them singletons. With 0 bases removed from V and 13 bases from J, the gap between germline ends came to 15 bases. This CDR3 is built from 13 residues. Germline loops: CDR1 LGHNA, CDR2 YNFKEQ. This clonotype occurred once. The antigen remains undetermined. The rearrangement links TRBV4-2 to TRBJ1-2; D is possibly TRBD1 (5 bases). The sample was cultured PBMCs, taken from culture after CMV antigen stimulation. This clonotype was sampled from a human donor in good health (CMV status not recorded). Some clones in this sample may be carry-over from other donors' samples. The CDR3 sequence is CASSQDLGYQGTF. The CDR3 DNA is TGTGCCAGCAGCCAAGATCTTGGGTACCAGGGCACCTTC.